This is a list of T cell receptor beta chains from one sample in a study of CD8+CD57+ T cells in acquired aplastic anemia. TCRdb re-called the reads with MiXCR, one entry per CDR3 protein. This table holds around 150,000 distinct CDR3 sequences, 40% to 60% found once. Sequencing input: sorted CD4+, CD8+, or CD8+CD57+ T cells (not recorded which) from PBMCs. The receptors here all came from a human donor with aplastic anemia. CDR3s include the opening cysteine and the closing phenylalanine or tryptophan. The D gene is left open where the match is weak. Clone size is given for some rows only: seen once, a few or many times, or a class if the clone is expanded.

>many|.|TRBJ1-1|15|TRBV24-1
TGTGCCACCAGCGATACGGGGCAGGGAGGATCCGAAGCTTTCTTT
CATSDTGQGGSEAFF
>many|TRBD1|TRBJ2-7|14|TRBV5-1
TGCGCCAGCGAGCCGGGACAGGGAATTTCCGAGCAGTACTTC
CASEPGQGISEQYF
>many|.|TRBJ2-7|16|TRBV13
TGTGCCAGCAGCCCCCCGACAGGCCAACTCCGCTACGAGCAGTACTTC
CASSPPTGQLRYEQYF
>few|.|TRBJ1-6|12|TRBV5-1
TGTGCCAGCAGTCTAAGGTCCTCACCCCTCCACTTT
CASSLRSSPLHF
>.|.|TRBJ2-6|13|TRBV25-1
TGTGCCAGCAGTGAAGCTGGGGCCAACGTCCTGACTTTC
CASSEAGANVLTF
>.|TRBD1|TRBJ1-2|15|TRBV5-1
TGTGCCAGCAGTTTATTGGCAGGGGGAGACTATGGCTACACCTTC
CASSLLAGGDYGYTF
>many|TRBD2|TRBJ2-1|15|TRBV9
TGTGCCAGCAGCGAAACCGGGACTAGTGCCAATGAGCAGTTCTTC
CASSETGTSANEQFF
>.|TRBD2|TRBJ2-7|14|TRBV5-4
TGTGCCAGCAGCTGGACTAGCGGGGGTCGCGAGCAGTACTTC
CASSWTSGGREQYF
>many|TRBD1|TRBJ2-1|17|TRBV20-1
TGCAGTGCTAGAGACTCTACAGGGGCCGGGTTTGGGAATGAGCAGTTCTTC
CSARDSTGAGFGNEQFF
>many|TRBD1|TRBJ1-6|16|TRBV20-1
TGCAGTGCTAGATCCGGGACAGGGGGCTATAATTCACCCCTCCACTTT
CSARSGTGGYNSPLHF
>many|.|TRBJ2-1|12|TRBV9
TGTGCCAGCAGCGTCTCCTACAATGAGCAGTTCTTC
CASSVSYNEQFF
>.|TRBD2|TRBJ2-3|14|TRBV20-1
TGCAGTGCTCTTAGCGGGGCGAGCACAGATACGCAGTATTTT
CSALSGASTDTQYF
>.|.|TRBJ1-5|16|TRBV12-3/TRBV12-4
TGTGCCAGCAGTTTTTGGTCGGGTACTGGCAATCAGCCCCAGCATTTT
CASSFWSGTGNQPQHF
>many|.|TRBJ2-7|16|TRBV4-2
TGTGCCAGCAGCCAAGAGTGGGGACTGCAGTTTGACGAGCAGTACTTC
CASSQEWGLQFDEQYF
>many|.|TRBJ1-2|16|TRBV5-6
TGTGCCAGCAGCTTGTTGGCGGCGACGGGTTTCTATGGCTACACCTTC
CASSLLAATGFYGYTF
>few|.|TRBJ1-6|13|TRBV7-2
TGTGCCAGCAGCTTAGACGCTAATTCACCCCTCCACTTT
CASSLDANSPLHF
>.|.|TRBJ2-3|11|TRBV12-3/TRBV12-4
TGTGCCAGCACCGAAAGGGATACGCAGTATTTT
CASTERDTQYF
>.|TRBD1|TRBJ1-4|13|TRBV7-9
TGTGCCAGCAGCCGAGAGGGACAGGAAAAACTGTTTTTT
CASSREGQEKLFF
>.|TRBD1|TRBJ2-7|15|TRBV5-1
TGCGCCAGCAGCTCTGGACAGGGGGCGGTAGGCGAGCAGTACTTC
CASSSGQGAVGEQYF
>.|.|TRBJ2-2|16|TRBV11-2
TGTGCCAGCAGCTTACTCGACAAGGGCTTTTCCGGGGAGCTGTTTTTT
CASSLLDKGFSGELFF
>many|.|TRBJ1-1|13|TRBV6-2/TRBV6-3
TGTGCCAGCAGTCACGTCCCGCGCCCTGAAGCTTTCTTT
CASSHVPRPEAFF
>few|TRBD1|TRBJ2-7|17|TRBV10-3
TGTGCCATCAGTACCGGGACAGGGGACCCCGTGTCCTACGAGCAGTACTTC
CAISTGTGDPVSYEQYF
>.|.|TRBJ1-1|12|TRBV6-1
TGTGCCAGCAGTGAAGCCCCGACGGTGGCTTTCTTT
CASSEAPTVAFF
>.|.|TRBJ1-1|16|TRBV11-1
TGTGCCAGCAGCTTAGGGGCCAGCAGGGCGAACACTGAAGCTTTCTTT
CASSLGASRANTEAFF
>many|TRBD2|TRBJ2-7|12|TRBV30
TGTGCCTGGAGGACTAGCGTGCTCGAGCAGTACTTC
CAWRTSVLEQYF
>.|TRBD1|TRBJ2-6|17|TRBV6-1
TGTGCCAGCAGCTCACAGGGGTTAGCTCTGGGGGCCAACGTCCTGACTTTC
CASSSQGLALGANVLTF